The clone carrying this T cell receptor beta chain has ten or more counts. What it recognizes is unknown. The data originate from a study of T cells in Graves' hyperthyroidism and ophthalmopathy. About the research overall: Before treatment of any kind, peripheral blood was taken at initial diagnosis. Findings and caveats of the study: From stable hyperthyroidism, ophthalmopathy was set apart by a 13 V-J model. Most thyroid-expanded clonotypes above 0.001 were also found in blood.

Each diagnosis drew on symptoms, thyroxine, TRAb, thyroid ultrasound and orbital computed tomography findings. V was trimmed by 5 bases and J by 9 bases, leaving 11 bases between them. The CDR3 contains 13 residues. CDR1 is LNHDA and CDR2 is SQIVND in the germline V gene (reference sequence). TCR beta CDR3 regions were amplified from RNA transcripts. When the TCR CDR3 underwent first-round RT-PCR, the HTBI primer set was used. TCRdb re-analysed the multiplex PCR reads in MiXCR, keeping a single row per CDR3 protein. Of approximately 480,000 distinct CDR3 sequences in the sample, roughly 20% were seen once.

The receptor was derived from a man between 18 and 35 years old with Graves' hyperthyroidism. V is TRBV19 and J is TRBJ1-6; D ambiguous. The material sequenced was blood. The CDR3 nucleotides read TGTGCCAGTAGTGCGGAGGACGGTTCACCCCTCCACTTT. Its translation is CASSAEDGSPLHF.